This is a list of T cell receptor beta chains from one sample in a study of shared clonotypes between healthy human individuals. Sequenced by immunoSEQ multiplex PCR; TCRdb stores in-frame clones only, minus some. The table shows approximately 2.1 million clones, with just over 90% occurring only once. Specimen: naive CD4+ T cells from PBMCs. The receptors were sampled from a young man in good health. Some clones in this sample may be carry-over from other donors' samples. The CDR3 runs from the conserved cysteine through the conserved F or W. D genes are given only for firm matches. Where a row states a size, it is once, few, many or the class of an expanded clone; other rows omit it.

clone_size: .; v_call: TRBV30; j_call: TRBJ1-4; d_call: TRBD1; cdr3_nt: TGTGCCTGGAGCCCGGGACAGCTAAATGAAAAACTGTTTTTT; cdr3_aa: CAWSPGQLNEKLFF
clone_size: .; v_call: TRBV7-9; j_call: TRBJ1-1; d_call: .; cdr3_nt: TGTGCCAGCAGCTTAGTACCGGTGAACACTGAAGCTTTCTTT; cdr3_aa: CASSLVPVNTEAFF
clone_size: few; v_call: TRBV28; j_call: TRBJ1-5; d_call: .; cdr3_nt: TGTGCCAGCAGGTCGCGCCAGAATAGCAATCAGCCCCAGCATTTT; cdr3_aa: CASRSRQNSNQPQHF
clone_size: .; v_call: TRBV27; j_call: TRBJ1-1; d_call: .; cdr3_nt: TGTGCCAGCAGCTACAGACAGCTGGGGCTTTATGGTCCTGGAGCTTTCTTT; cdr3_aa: CASSYRQLGLYGPGAFF
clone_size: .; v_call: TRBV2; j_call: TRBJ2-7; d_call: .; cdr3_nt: TGTGCCAGCAGTGGACCAGGCCCTACCGAGCAGTACTTC; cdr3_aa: CASSGPGPTEQYF
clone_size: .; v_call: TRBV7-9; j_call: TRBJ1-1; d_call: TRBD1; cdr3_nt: TGTGCCAGCAGCACAGGGGATGGGAACACTGAAGCTTTCTTT; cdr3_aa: CASSTGDGNTEAFF
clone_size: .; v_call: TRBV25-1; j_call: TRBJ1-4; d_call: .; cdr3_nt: TGTGCCAGCAGTGCATCGGGCGGACTCCTCAGGGGTGAAAAACTGTTTTTT; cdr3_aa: CASSASGGLLRGEKLFF
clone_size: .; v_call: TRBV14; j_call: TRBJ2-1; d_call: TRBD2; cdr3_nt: TGTGCCAGCAGCCAACCCGGGACTAATTCCTACAATGAGCAGTTCTTC; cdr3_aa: CASSQPGTNSYNEQFF
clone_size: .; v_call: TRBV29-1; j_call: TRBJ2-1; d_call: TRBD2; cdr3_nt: TGCAGCGTTCCTGTCCCGGGACTAGCGGGAGAGCCCTACAATGAGCAGTTCTTC; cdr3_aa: CSVPVPGLAGEPYNEQFF
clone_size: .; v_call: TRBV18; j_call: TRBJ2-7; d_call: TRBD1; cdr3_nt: TGTGCCAGCTCACCCTGGGACAGGGTAGTGTACTTC; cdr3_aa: CASSPWDRVVYF
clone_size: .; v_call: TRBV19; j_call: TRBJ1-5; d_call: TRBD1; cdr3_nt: TGTGCCAGTAGTCCCCGGACAGGGGGCATAGCCCAGCATTTT; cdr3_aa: CASSPRTGGIAQHF
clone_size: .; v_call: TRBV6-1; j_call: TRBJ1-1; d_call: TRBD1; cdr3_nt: TGTGCCAGCAGTGAAAGACAGGGGAGAGCTTTCTTT; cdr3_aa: CASSERQGRAFF
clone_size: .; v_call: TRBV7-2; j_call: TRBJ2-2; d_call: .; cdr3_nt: TGTGCCAGCAGCCCTGCCACGCGGACGGCGAACACCGGGGAGCTGTTTTTT; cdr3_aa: CASSPATRTANTGELFF
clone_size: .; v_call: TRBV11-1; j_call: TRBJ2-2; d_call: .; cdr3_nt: TGTGCCAGCAGCTTTGGCGGAGCGAACACCGGGGAGCTGTTTTTT; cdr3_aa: CASSFGGANTGELFF
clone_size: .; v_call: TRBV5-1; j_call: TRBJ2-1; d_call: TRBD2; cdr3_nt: TGCGCCAGCAGCTTGGTGCTAGCGGGAGGCTACAATGAGCAGTTCTTC; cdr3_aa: CASSLVLAGGYNEQFF
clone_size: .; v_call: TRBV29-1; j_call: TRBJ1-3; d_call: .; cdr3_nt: TGCAGCGGGGCCATCTCTGGAAACACCATATATTTT; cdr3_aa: CSGAISGNTIYF
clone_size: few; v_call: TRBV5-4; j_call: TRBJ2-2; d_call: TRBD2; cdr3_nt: TGTGCCAGCAGCCGAGGACTAGCGGGAGCGGGGGAGCTGTTTTTT; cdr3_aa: CASSRGLAGAGELFF
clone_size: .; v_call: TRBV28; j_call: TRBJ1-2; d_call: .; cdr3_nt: TGTGCCAGCAGTTTGACGGGGGGGTGGAATGGCTACACCTTC; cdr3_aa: CASSLTGGWNGYTF
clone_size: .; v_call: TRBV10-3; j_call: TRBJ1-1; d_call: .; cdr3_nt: TGTGCCATCAGTGCCGGGAGTGGGGGGGCTTTCTTT; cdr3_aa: CAISAGSGGAFF
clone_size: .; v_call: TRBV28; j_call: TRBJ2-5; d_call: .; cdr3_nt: TGTGCCAGCAGTTTACCGACCGAAGAGACCCAGTACTTC; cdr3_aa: CASSLPTEETQYF